The 5 T cell receptor beta chains below all came from one sample that was sequenced in a study of blood T cell repertoires in COVID-19. Sequencing used immunoSEQ multiplex PCR; TCRdb keeps in-frame clones, though not all of them. The profile shows 70,000 or so clones, 88% of them singletons. Material: peripheral blood. All receptors come from a human donor in a cohort sampled during active COVID-19.

This chain connects TRBV7-2 to TRBJ1-5; D ambiguous. Germline V lookup: CDR1 SGHTA, CDR2 FQGNSA. V was shortened by 1 base and J by 4 bases, with 5 bases between the two germline ends. The CDR3 totals 13 residues. CDR3 region: CASSLVLNQPQHF. CDR3 sequence (DNA): TGTGCCAGCAGCTTAGTTCTAAATCAGCCCCAGCATTTT.

The chain joins TRBV3-1 (or the pseudogene TRBV3-2) to TRBJ2-5; 9 bases match TRBD1. CDR1 and CDR2 (germline): LGHDT, YNNKEL (reference sequence). The CDR3 is 15 amino acids. V lost 3 bases and J lost 4; bases outside the gene matches: 6. Written as DNA, the CDR3 is TGTGCCAGCAGCCACGGGACAGGGACAATAGAGACCCAGTACTTC. This translates into CASSHGTGTIETQYF.

The CDR3 DNA reads TGTGCCAGTAGTCCCACAGGGGTCCCCAATCAGCCCCAGCATTTT. This translates into CASSPTGVPNQPQHF. The rearrangement uses TRBV19 and TRBJ1-5; 7 nucleotides match TRBD1. V lost 5 bases to trimming and J lost 3 bases; unmatched junction nucleotides: 7. The CDR3 loop spans 15 amino acids. Per the germline V gene, CDR1 is LNHDA and CDR2 is SQIVND (reference sequence). Combining the CDR3 with reference TRBV19 and TRBJ1-5 gives the whole variable domain DGGITQSPKYLFRKEGQNVTLSCEQNLNHDAMYWYRQDPGQGLRLIYYSQIVNDFQKGDIAEGYSVSREKKESFPLTVTSAQKNPTAFYLCASSPTGVPNQPQHFGDGTRLSIL.

This chain joins TRBV28 and TRBJ2-4; 15 nucleotides line up with TRBD2. This CDR3 comprises 19 residues. J gave up 1 base and V 6 bases, and 10 bases lay outside the gene matches. The V gene's germline CDR1 is MDHEN and CDR2 SYDVKM. This CDR3 reads CASSSGLAGGPGAKNIQYF. The CDR3 DNA reads as TGTGCCAGCAGCTCCGGACTAGCGGGAGGGCCGGGGGCCAAAAACATTCAGTACTTC.

V usage is TRBV5-5 and J usage is TRBJ2-2, with D uncertain. The ends were cut back, 1 base at V and 9 bases at J, with 10 bases in the middle. This CDR3 has 13 amino acids. Per the germline V gene, CDR1 is SGHKS and CDR2 is YYEKEE (reference sequence). The CDR3 sequence: CASSLSATRELFF. The CDR3 coding sequence is TGTGCCAGCAGCTTGTCGGCGACAAGGGAGCTGTTTTTT.